These 17 T cell receptor beta chains share one sample of origin, sequenced in a study of cytomegalovirus exposure and HLA in healthy donors. The PCR contained 60 Vbeta and 13 Jbeta primers. The assay was immunoSEQ multiplex PCR, and TCRdb's table has in-frame clones only and misses some. The table includes 100,000 to 150,000 clones, around three quarters detected once. Sequencing was performed on PBMCs. The receptor source for this set is a young man in good health and CMV-seropositive.

The chain is built from TRBV5-1 and TRBJ2-1; TRBD2 matches 9 bases. V was clipped by 4 bases and J by 2 bases; unmatched bases: 4. The CDR3 has 15 residues. Germline V gene data show CDR1 as SGHRS and CDR2 as YFSETQ. CDR3 residues: CASSGLAGAYNEQFF. In DNA form, the CDR3 reads TGCGCCAGCAGCGGGTTAGCGGGGGCCTACAATGAGCAGTTCTTC.

The chain combines TRBV7-3 with TRBJ1-2; weak D call: TRBD1 (5 bases). This CDR3 is 15 amino acids long. Germline V lookup: CDR1 SGHTA, CDR2 FQGTGA. Trimming took off 0 bases at V and 0 bases at J, with 8 bases between the two ends. CDR3 DNA sequence: TGTGCCAGCAGCTTAACAGGGGTCCCTAACTATGGCTACACCTTC. Protein sequence: CASSLTGVPNYGYTF.

In DNA, the CDR3 is TGTGCCAGCAGCGGGACCGGGACAGGGTGGAACACTGAAGCTTTCTTT. Amino acid sequence: CASSGTGTGWNTEAFF. V and J are TRBV9 and TRBJ1-1; TRBD1 aligns across 9 bases. CDR1 is SGDLS, CDR2 YYNGEE, per germline. The CDR3 has 16 amino acids. The V segment lost 3 bases and the J segment 1 base; nucleotides outside the gene matches: 7.

V usage is TRBV6-1 and J usage is TRBJ2-5; TRBD1 matches at 10 bases. The J segment lost 5 bases and the V segment lost 5 bases, leaving 8 bases of the junction unmatched. Germline V gene data show CDR1 as MNHNS and CDR2 as SASEGT. CDR3 size: 15 residues. As DNA, the CDR3 is TGTGCCAGCAGTACAACCGGGACAGGGGAGGAGACCCAGTACTTC. Translating it yields CASSTTGTGEETQYF.

The chain carries TRBV7-3 and TRBJ2-1; 7 bases fit TRBD1. Germline CDR1 and CDR2: SGHTA and FQGTGA. CDR3 length equals 13 residues. The trim removed 6 bases at V and 9 bases at J, leaving 8 bases unmatched. The CDR3 DNA is TGTGCCAGCAGGTTACAGGGGCGAGGTGAGCAGTTCTTC. This translates into CASRLQGRGEQFF.

The chain is built from TRBV21-1 and TRBJ1-6; the DNA was not used to check the table's D call, TRBD1. TRBV21-1 is listed as a pseudogene. This CDR3 has 15 amino acids. The CDR3 loop is CASRTGGRGGSPLHF. The CDR3 DNA reads as TGTGCCAGTCGTACAGGGGGCCGGGGGGGATCACCCCTCCACTTT.

The CDR3 is CASNLMGAQVGYTF. The CDR3 DNA follows: TGTGCCAGCAATTTAATGGGGGCGCAGGTCGGCTACACCTTC. The rearrangement joins TRBV7-2 to TRBJ1-2, with a tentative D call TRBD1 (6 bases). Germline values: CDR1 SGHTA, CDR2 FQGNSA. CDR3 length: 14 residues. Trimming left V 7 bases short and J 8 bases short, with 20 bases between.

This chain joins TRBV5-8 and TRBJ2-6; TRBD2 matches at 7 bases. V lost 3 bases to trimming and J lost 4 bases; unmatched junction nucleotides: 4. Germline CDR1 and CDR2: SGHTS and YDEGEE. This CDR3 contains 15 residues. The CDR3 spells CASSWEGRGANVLTF. CDR3 bases: TGTGCCAGCAGCTGGGAGGGGAGGGGGGCCAACGTCCTGACTTTC. The full variable domain, in which reference TRBV5-8 and TRBJ2-6 provide the parts outside the CDR3, is EAGVTQSPTHLIKTRGQQATLRCSPISGHTSVYWYQQALGLGLQFLLWYDEGEERNRGNFPPRFSGRQFPNYSSELNVNALELEDSALYLCASSWEGRGANVLTFGAGSRLTVL.

The chain has TRBV9 and TRBJ2-1; TRBD2 matches at 7 bases. The CDR3 is 14 amino acids. Trimming at V came to 6 bases and at J to 5 bases, leaving 8 bases not matched to a gene. In germline, CDR1 is SGDLS, CDR2 YYNGEE. CDR3 bases: TGTGCCAGCAATAAGTGGCTAGCGGACAATGAGCAGTTCTTC. Translation: CASNKWLADNEQFF.

The chain is built from TRBV5-1 and TRBJ1-2; D not certain. The germline V and J ends were trimmed by 0 bases and 1 base, with 7 bases remaining between them. Germline V lookup: CDR1 SGHRS, CDR2 YFSETQ. There are 14 residues in the CDR3. The CDR3 region is CASSLAVSNYGYTF. The CDR3 DNA reads as TGCGCCAGCAGCTTGGCAGTCAGTAACTATGGCTACACCTTC.

The V call is TRBV14, the J call TRBJ2-7; tentative D call: TRBD1 (5 bases). Trimming cost V 0 bases and J 2 bases, with 11 bases left between them. Per germline, CDR1 SGHDN and CDR2 FVKESK. This CDR3 contains 15 residues. CDR3 protein: CASSQEAGAAYEQYF. DNA of the CDR3: TGTGCCAGCAGCCAAGAAGCTGGGGCGGCCTACGAGCAGTACTTC.

The chain is built from TRBV27 and TRBJ2-7, with TRBD1 matching over 7 bases. Germline V lookup: CDR1 MNHEY, CDR2 SMNVEV (reference sequence). The CDR3 has 15 residues. The ends lost 8 bases at V and 3 bases at J; junction bases unmatched: 13. CDR3 protein: CASATTGQPYYEQYF. The CDR3 DNA sequence: TGTGCCAGCGCGACCACGGGACAGCCGTACTACGAGCAGTACTTC.

The V gene is TRBV5-1, the J gene TRBJ2-7, with TRBD1 matching 7 bases. Germline V gene sequence: CDR1 SGHRS, CDR2 YFSETQ. The CDR3 is 13 amino acids. The V segment lost 7 bases and the J segment 5 bases; nucleotides outside the gene matches: 9. CDR3 loop: CASFRDSPNEQYF. In DNA, the CDR3 is TGCGCCAGCTTCCGGGACAGCCCTAACGAGCAGTACTTC.

This rearrangement joins TRBV18 to TRBJ1-2; D is perhaps TRBD1 (5 bases). The CDR3 covers 15 residues. The germline gives CDR1 KGHSH, CDR2 LQKENI. Trimming took 0 bases from V and 6 from J, leaving 14 bases between them. The CDR3 DNA sequence: TGTGCCAGCTCACCACCAAACCCGCAGGGTGATGGCTACACCTTC. Amino acid sequence: CASSPPNPQGDGYTF.

This clone was counted between two and nine times. The J gene is TRBJ1-3, the V gene TRBV11-2; 12 nucleotides line up with TRBD1. The germline V gene has CDR1 SGHAT and CDR2 FQNNGV. CDR3 length equals 18 residues. The junction had 6 bases not matched to a gene; V was cut back by 2 bases and J by 1 base. CDR3 nucleotide sequence: TGTGCCAGCAGCTTAAGGGACAGGGGGCTTTGGTCTGGAAACACCATATATTTT. The encoded protein is CASSLRDRGLWSGNTIYF.

The chain recombines TRBV18 with TRBJ1-4; TRBD1 matches at 9 bases. Germline values: CDR1 KGHSH, CDR2 LQKENI. V lost 5 bases to trimming and J lost 4 bases; unmatched junction nucleotides: 8. The CDR3 has 16 residues. The CDR3 loop is CASSNRDRAGNEKLFF. CDR3 nucleotides: TGTGCCAGCTCAAACCGGGACAGGGCCGGTAATGAAAAACTGTTTTTT.

The genes are TRBV18 and TRBJ2-2; 7 nucleotides line up with TRBD1. The CDR3 has 15 amino acids. From germline, CDR1 is KGHSH and CDR2 LQKENI. Germline trimming cut 2 bases from V and 7 bases from J; bases unmatched to any gene: 7. CDR3 sequence (DNA): TGTGCCAGCTCACCAGCACAGGGGCTCATCGGGGAGCTGTTTTTT. This translates into CASSPAQGLIGELFF.